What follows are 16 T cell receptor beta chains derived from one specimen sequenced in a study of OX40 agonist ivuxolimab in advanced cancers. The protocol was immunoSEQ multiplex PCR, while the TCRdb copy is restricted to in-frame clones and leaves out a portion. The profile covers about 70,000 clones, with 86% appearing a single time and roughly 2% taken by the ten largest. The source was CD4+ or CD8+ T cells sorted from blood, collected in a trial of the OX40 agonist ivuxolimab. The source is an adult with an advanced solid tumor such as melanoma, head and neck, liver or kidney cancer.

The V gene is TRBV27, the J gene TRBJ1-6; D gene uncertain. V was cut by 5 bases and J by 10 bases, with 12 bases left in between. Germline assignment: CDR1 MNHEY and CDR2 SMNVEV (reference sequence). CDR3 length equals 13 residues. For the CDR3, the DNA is TGTGCCAGCAGTCTTTTCGGGGAATCACCCCTCCACTTT. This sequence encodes CASSLFGESPLHF.

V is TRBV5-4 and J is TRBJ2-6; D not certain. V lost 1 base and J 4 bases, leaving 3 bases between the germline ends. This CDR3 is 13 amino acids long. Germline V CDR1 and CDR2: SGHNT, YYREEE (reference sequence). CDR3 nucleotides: TGTGCCAGCAGCTTGTACGGGGCCAACGTCCTGACTTTC. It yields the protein CASSLYGANVLTF.

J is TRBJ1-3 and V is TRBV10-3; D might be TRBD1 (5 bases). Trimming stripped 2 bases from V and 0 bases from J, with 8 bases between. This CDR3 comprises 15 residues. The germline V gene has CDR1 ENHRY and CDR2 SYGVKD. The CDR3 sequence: CAISEAGSSGNTIYF. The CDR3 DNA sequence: TGTGCCATCAGTGAGGCAGGGAGCTCTGGAAACACCATATATTTT.

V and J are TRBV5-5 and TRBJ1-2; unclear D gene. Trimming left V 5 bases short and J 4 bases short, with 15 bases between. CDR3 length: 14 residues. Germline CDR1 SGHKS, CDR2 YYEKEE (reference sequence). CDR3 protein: CASSPSVSIYGYTF. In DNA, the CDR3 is TGTGCCAGCAGTCCCTCGGTTTCGATCTATGGCTACACCTTC. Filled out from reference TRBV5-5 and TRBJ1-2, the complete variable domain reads DAGVTQSPTHLIKTRGQQVTLRCSPISGHKSVSWYQQVLGQGPQFIFQYYEKEERGRGNFPDRFSARQFPNYSSELNVNALLLGDSALYLCASSPSVSIYGYTFGSGTRLTVV.

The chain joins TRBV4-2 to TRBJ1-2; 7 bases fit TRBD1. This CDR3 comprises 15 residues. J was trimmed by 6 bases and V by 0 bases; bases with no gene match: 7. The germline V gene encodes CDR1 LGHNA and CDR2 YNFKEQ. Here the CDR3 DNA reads TGTGCCAGCAGCCAAGATGCCGACAGGGACAATGGCTACACCTTC. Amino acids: CASSQDADRDNGYTF.

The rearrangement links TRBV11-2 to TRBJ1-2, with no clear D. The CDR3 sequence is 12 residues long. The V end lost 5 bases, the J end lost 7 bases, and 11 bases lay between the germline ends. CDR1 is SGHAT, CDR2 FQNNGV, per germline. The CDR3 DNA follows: TGTGCCAGCAGCCCTGGACGAGGTGGCTACACCTTC. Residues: CASSPGRGGYTF.

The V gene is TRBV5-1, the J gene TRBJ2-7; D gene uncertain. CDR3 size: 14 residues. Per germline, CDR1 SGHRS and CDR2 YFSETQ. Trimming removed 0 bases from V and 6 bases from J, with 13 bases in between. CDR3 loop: CASSLDSPPSEQYF. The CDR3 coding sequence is TGCGCCAGCAGCTTGGACAGCCCACCCTCCGAGCAGTACTTC.

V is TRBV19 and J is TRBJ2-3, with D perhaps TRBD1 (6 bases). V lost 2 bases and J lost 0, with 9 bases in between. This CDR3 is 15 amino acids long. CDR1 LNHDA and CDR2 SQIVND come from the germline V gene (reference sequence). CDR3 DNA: TGTGCCAGTAGTATACAGGACAGAAGCACAGATACGCAGTATTTT. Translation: CASSIQDRSTDTQYF.

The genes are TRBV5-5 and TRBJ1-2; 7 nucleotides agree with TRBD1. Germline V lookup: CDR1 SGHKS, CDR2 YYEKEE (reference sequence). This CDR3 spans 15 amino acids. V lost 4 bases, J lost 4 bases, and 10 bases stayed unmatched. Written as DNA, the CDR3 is TGTGCCAGCAGCCTAGGGAGGGGGCGCGGCTATGGCTACACCTTC. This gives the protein CASSLGRGRGYGYTF.

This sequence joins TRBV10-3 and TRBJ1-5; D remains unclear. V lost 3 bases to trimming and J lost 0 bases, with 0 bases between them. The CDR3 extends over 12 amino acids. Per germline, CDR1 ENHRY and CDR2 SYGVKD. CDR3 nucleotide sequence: TGTGCCATCAGTGATAGCAATCAGCCCCAGCATTTT. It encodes CAISDSNQPQHF.

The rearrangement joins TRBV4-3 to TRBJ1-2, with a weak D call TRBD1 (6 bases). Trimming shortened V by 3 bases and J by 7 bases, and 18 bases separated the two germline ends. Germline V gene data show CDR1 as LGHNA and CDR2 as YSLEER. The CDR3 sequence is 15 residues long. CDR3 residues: CASSHGGARTGGYTF. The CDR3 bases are TGCGCCAGCAGCCATGGGGGGGCCAGGACGGGTGGCTACACCTTC.

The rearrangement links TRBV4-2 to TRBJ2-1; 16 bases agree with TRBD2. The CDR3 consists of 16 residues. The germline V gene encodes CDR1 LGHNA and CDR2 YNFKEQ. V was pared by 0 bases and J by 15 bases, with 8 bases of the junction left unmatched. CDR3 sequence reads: CASSQESGTSGGAWFF. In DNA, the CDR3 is TGTGCCAGCAGCCAAGAATCCGGGACTAGCGGGGGGGCCTGGTTCTTC.

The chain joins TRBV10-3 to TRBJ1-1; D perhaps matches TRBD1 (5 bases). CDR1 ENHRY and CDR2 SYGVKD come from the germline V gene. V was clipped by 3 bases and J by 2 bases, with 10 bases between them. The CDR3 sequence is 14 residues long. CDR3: CAISERQPNTEAFF. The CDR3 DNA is TGTGCCATCAGTGAAAGACAGCCTAACACTGAAGCTTTCTTT.

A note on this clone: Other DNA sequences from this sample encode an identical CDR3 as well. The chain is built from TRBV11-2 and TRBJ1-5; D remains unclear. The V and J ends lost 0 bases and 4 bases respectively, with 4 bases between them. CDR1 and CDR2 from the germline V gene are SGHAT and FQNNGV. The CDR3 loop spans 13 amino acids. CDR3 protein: CASSLDRNQPQHF. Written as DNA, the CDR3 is TGTGCCAGCAGCTTAGACCGAAATCAGCCCCAGCATTTT.

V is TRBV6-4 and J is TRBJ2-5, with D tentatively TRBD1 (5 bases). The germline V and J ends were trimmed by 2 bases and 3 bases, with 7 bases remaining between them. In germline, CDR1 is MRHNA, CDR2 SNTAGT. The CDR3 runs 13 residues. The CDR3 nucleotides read TGTGCCAGCAGTGACCCGACAGAAGAGACCCAGTACTTC. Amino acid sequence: CASSDPTEETQYF.

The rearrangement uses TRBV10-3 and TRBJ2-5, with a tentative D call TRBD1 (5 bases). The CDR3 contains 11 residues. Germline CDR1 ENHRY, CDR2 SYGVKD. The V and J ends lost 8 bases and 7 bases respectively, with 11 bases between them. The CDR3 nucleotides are TGTGCCATCCAAGGGGCCGGGACCCAGTACTTC. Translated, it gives CAIQGAGTQYF.